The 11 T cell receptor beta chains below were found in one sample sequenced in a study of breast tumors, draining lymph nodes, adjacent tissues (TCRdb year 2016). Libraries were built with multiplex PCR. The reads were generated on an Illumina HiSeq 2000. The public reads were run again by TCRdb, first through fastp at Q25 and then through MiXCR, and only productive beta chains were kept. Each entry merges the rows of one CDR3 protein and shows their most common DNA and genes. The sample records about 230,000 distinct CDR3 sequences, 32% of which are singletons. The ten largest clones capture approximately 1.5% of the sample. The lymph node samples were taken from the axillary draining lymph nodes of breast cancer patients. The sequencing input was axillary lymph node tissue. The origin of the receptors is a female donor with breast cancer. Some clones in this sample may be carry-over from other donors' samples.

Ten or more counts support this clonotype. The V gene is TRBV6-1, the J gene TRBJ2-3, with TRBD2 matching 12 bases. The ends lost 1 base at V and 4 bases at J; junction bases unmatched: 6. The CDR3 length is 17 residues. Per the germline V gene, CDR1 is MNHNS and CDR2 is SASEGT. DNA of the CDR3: TGTGCCAGCAGTGAAGACCTAGCGGGAGGGCCACCAGATACGCAGTATTTT. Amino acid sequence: CASSEDLAGGPPDTQYF.

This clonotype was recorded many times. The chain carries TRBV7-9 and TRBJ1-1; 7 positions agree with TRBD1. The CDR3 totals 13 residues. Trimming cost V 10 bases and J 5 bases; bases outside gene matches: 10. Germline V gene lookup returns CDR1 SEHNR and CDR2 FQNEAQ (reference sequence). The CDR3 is CAITRTGLTEAFF. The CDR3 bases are TGTGCCATCACCCGGACAGGCTTGACTGAAGCTTTCTTT. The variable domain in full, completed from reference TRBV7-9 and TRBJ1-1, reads DTGVSQNPRHKITKRGQNVTFRCDPISEHNRLYWYRQTLGQGPEFLTYFQNEAQLEKSRLLSDRFSAERPKGSFSTLEIQRTEQGDSAMYLCAITRTGLTEAFFGQGTRLTVV.

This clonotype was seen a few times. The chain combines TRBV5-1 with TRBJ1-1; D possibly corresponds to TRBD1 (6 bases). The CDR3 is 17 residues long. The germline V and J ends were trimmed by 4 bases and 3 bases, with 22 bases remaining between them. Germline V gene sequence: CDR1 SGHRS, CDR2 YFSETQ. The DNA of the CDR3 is TGCGCCAGCAGCAAAAAGACAGGCGGGACCGAATACACTGAAGCTTTCTTT. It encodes CASSKKTGGTEYTEAFF.

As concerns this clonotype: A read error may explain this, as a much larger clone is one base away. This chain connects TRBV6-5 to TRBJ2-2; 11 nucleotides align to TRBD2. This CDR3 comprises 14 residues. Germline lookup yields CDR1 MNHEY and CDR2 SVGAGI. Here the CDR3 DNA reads TGTGTCAGCAAACGGACTAGCGGGACCGGGGAGCTGTTTTTT. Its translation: CVSKRTSGTGELFF.

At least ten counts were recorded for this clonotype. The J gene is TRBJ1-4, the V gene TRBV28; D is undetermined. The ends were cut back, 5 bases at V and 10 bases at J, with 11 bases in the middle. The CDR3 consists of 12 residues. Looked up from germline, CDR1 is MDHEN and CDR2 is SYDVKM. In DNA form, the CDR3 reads TGTGCCAGCAGTGTCCACTTGGGAAAACTGTTTTTT. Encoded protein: CASSVHLGKLFF.

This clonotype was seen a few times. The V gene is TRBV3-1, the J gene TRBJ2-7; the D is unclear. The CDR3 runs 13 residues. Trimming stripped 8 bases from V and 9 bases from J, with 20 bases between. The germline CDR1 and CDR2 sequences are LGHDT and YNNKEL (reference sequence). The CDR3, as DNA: TGTGCCAGCTCGACGACGACAAGGGTTGGGCAGTACTTC. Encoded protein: CASSTTTRVGQYF.

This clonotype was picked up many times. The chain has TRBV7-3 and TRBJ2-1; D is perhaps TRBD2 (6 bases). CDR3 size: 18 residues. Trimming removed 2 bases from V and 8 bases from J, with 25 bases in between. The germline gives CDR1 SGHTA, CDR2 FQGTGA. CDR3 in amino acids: CASSLGPRGSTGRHEQFF. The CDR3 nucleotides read TGTGCCAGCAGCTTAGGCCCGCGGGGCTCCACGGGTCGGCATGAGCAGTTCTTC.

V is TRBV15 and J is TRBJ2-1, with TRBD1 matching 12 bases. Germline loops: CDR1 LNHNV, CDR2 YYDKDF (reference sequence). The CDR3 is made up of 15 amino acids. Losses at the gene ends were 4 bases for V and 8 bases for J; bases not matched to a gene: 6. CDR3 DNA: TGTGCCACCAGCACGAGGGACAGGGGGCTGGATGAGCAGTTCTTC. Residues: CATSTRDRGLDEQFF. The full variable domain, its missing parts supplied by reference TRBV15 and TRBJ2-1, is DAMVIQNPRYQVTQFGKPVTLSCSQTLNHNVMYWYQQKSSQAPKLLFHYYDKDFNNEADTPDNFQSRRPNTSFCFLDIRSPGLGDTAMYLCATSTRDRGLDEQFFGPGTRLTVL.

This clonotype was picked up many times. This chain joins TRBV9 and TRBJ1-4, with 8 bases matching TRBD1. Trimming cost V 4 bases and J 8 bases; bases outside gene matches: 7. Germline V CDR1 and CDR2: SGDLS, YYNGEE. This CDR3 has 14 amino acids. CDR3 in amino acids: CASSPRQGREKLFF. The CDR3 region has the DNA TGTGCCAGCAGCCCCCGACAGGGGAGGGAAAAACTGTTTTTT.

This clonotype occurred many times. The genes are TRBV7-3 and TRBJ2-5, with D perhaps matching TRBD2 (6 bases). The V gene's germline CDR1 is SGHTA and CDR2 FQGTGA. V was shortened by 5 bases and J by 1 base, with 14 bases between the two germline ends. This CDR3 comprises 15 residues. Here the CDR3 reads CASSAIPGVQETQYF. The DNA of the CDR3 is TGTGCCAGCAGCGCGATCCCGGGAGTCCAAGAGACCCAGTACTTC.

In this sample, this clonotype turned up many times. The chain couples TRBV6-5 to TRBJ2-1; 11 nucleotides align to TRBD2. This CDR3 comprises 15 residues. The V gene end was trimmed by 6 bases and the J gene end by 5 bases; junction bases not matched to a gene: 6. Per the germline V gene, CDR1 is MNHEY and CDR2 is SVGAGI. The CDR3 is CASSRTSGSHNEQFF. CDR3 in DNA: TGTGCCAGCAGCCGGACTAGCGGGTCCCACAATGAGCAGTTCTTC.